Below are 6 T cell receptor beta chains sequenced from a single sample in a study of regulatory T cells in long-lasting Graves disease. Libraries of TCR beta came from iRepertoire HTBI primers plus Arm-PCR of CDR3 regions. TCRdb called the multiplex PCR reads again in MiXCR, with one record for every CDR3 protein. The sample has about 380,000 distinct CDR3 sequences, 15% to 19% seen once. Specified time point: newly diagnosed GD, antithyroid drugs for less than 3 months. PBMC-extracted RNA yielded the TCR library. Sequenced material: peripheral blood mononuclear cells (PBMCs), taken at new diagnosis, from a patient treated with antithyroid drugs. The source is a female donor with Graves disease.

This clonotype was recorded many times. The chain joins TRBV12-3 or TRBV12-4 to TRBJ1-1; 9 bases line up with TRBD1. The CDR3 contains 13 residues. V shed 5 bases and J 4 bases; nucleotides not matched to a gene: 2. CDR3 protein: CASSMTGGTEAFF. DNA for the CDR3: TGTGCCAGCAGTATGACAGGGGGCACTGAAGCTTTCTTT.

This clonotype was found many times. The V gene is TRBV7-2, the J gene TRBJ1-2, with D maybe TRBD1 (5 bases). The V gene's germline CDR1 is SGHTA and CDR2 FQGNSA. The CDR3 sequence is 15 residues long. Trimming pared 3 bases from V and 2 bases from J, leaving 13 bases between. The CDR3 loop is CASSFDRDGNYGYTF. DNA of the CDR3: TGTGCCAGCAGCTTCGACCGGGACGGGAACTATGGCTACACCTTC.

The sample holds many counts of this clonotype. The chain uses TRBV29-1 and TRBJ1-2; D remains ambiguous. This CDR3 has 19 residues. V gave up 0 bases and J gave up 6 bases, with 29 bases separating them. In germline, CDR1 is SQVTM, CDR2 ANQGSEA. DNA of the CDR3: TGCAGCGTTGAAGATTTTCGGAGCCTTATGGGTATCGGGGATCATGGCTACACCTTC. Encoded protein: CSVEDFRSLMGIGDHGYTF.

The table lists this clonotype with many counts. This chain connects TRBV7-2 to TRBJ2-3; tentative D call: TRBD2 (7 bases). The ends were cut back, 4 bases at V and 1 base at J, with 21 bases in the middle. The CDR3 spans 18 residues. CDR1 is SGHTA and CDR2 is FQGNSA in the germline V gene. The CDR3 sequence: CASSYRLAIGGGTDTQYF. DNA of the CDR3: TGTGCCAGCAGCTACAGATTAGCCATAGGGGGGGGCACAGATACGCAGTATTTT.

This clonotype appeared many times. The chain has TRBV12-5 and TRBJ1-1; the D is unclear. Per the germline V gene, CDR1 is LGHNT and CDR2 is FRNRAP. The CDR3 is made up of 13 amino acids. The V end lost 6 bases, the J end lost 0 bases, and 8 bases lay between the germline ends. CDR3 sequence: CASGTVMNTEAFF. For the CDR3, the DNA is TGTGCTAGTGGGACGGTTATGAACACTGAAGCTTTCTTT. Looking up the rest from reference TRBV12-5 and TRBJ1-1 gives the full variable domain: DARVTQTPRHKVTEMGQEVTMRCQPILGHNTVFWYRQTMMQGLELLAYFRNRAPLDDSGMPKDRFSAEMPDATLATLKIQPSEPRDSAVYFCASGTVMNTEAFFGQGTRLTVV.

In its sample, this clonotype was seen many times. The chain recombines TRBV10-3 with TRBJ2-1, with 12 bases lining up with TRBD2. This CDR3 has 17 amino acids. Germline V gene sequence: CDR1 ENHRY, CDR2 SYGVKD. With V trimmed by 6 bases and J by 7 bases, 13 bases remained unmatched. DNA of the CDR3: TGTGCCATCAGAGGAGGCGAGACTAGCGGGAGATTTAATGAGCAGTTCTTC. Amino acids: CAIRGGETSGRFNEQFF.